The 10 T cell receptor beta chains below all came from one sample that was sequenced in a study of cytomegalovirus exposure and HLA in healthy donors (dated by TCRdb to the late 2010s). Library preparation employed the immunoSEQ multiplex PCR assay. The multiplex PCR relied on a mix of 60 forward primers for TCR Vbeta segments and 13 reverse primers for TCR Jbeta segments. The immuneACCESS repertoire file appears here via TCRdb, limited to in-frame rearrangements. These files lack a portion of the clones; in checked studies, under half of the deficit traces to unresolved V genes, and the cause of the others is not known. For this sample the table gives 150,000 to 200,000 clones, of which 75% to 80% were detected only once. The top ten clones comprise 13% to 15% of the sample. Sequenced input: PBMCs. These receptors originate from a woman aged 25-40 years in good health and CMV-seropositive.

This chain links TRBV7-2 with TRBJ2-3; D is uncertain. The CDR3 is 13 residues long. V gave up 3 bases and J gave up 2 bases, with 6 bases separating them. Per the germline V gene, CDR1 is SGHTA and CDR2 is FQGNSA. CDR3 region: CASSFSHTDTQYF. DNA of the CDR3: TGTGCCAGCAGCTTTTCACACACAGATACGCAGTATTTT. The variable domain in full, completed from reference TRBV7-2 and TRBJ2-3, reads GAGVSQSPSNKVTEKGKDVELRCDPISGHTALYWYRQSLGQGLEFLIYFQGNSAPDKSGLPSDRFSAERTGGSVSTLTIQRTQQEDSAVYLCASSFSHTDTQYFGPGTRLTVL.

This chain links TRBV11-3 with TRBJ2-7; 7 nucleotides agree with TRBD1. CDR3 length equals 16 residues. V gave up 5 bases and J gave up 0 bases; unmatched junction bases: 10. CDR1 SGHNT and CDR2 YENEEA come from the germline V gene. The CDR3 is CASSTRQGYHSYEQYF. CDR3 nucleotides: TGTGCCAGCAGCACAAGACAGGGATATCACTCCTACGAGCAGTACTTC.

The gene calls are TRBV5-6 and TRBJ1-2; the D is unclear. The CDR3 consists of 13 residues. V lost 4 bases to trimming and J lost 8 bases, with 15 bases between them. Germline V gene lookup returns CDR1 SGHDT and CDR2 YYEEEE. This CDR3 is CASSARVEGGYTF. The CDR3 DNA follows: TGTGCCAGCAGCGCGAGAGTGGAGGGAGGCTACACCTTC. The full variable domain, completed using reference TRBV5-6 and TRBJ1-2, is DAGVTQSPTHLIKTRGQQVTLRCSPKSGHDTVSWYQQALGQGPQFIFQYYEEEERQRGNFPDRFSGHQFPNYSSELNVNALLLGDSALYLCASSARVEGGYTFGSGTRLTVV.

In regard to this clone: The germline gene is not matched at one end of the junction; a read error may be the cause. CDR3 in amino acids: CASSETGRVNTGAFF. CDR3 nucleotides: TGTGCCAGCAGTGAAACCGGCAGGGTGAACACTGGAGCTTTCTTT. This rearrangement joins TRBV6-1 to TRBJ1-1, with D maybe TRBD1 (5 bases). Looked up from germline, CDR1 is MNHNS and CDR2 is SASEGT. CDR3 length: 15 residues.

The chain employs TRBV4-2 and TRBJ1-4; TRBD1 aligns across 10 bases. Germline-derived CDR1 and CDR2 are LGHNA and YNFKEQ. This CDR3 spans 15 amino acids. Trimming removed 1 base from V and 7 bases from J; junction bases left unmatched: 3. The CDR3 DNA sequence: TGTGCCAGCAGCCAAGCGTGGACAGGGGGTGAAAAACTGTTTTTT. Translation: CASSQAWTGGEKLFF.

The genes are TRBV5-1 and TRBJ1-4; tentative D call: TRBD1 (6 bases). The CDR3 is 17 residues long. V was cut by 0 bases and J by 8 bases, with 20 bases left in between. Germline V lookup: CDR1 SGHRS, CDR2 YFSETQ. The CDR3 DNA reads TGCGCCAGCAGCTTGGGAAAGGACAGACGAGGACGAGAAAAACTGTTTTTT. Translating it yields CASSLGKDRRGREKLFF.

The rearrangement links TRBV5-4 to TRBJ1-1; 10 bases agree with TRBD1. The CDR3 covers 13 residues. Trimming took 3 bases from V and 4 from J; bases not matched to a gene: 0. Germline assignment: CDR1 SGHNT and CDR2 YYREEE (reference sequence). The CDR3 loop is CASSWTGGTEAFF. The DNA of the CDR3 is TGTGCCAGCAGCTGGACAGGGGGCACTGAAGCTTTCTTT.

The CDR3 sequence is CASSHRGSGDTQYF. CDR3 DNA: TGCGCCAGCAGCCATAGGGGGTCCGGGGATACGCAGTATTTT. V gene TRBV5-1 combines with J gene TRBJ2-3, with D perhaps matching TRBD1 (6 bases). The CDR3 has 14 residues. The germline V gene has CDR1 SGHRS and CDR2 YFSETQ. V lost 4 bases and J lost 6, with 15 bases in between.

This clone was observed a few times. V gene TRBV7-9 combines with J gene TRBJ2-1; 10 nucleotides line up with TRBD1. There are 15 residues in the CDR3. The germline CDR1 and CDR2 sequences are SEHNR and FQNEAQ (reference sequence). J was trimmed by 2 bases and V by 3 bases; bases with no gene match: 1. CDR3 amino acids: CASSFGQGAYNEQFF. DNA of the CDR3: TGTGCCAGCAGCTTCGGACAGGGGGCCTACAATGAGCAGTTCTTC.

The rearrangement uses TRBV15 and TRBJ1-6, with D possibly TRBD1 on 6 matching bases. Between the trimmed V and J ends, which lost 3 bases and 0 bases, there was a span of 12 bases. CDR1 and CDR2 from the germline V gene are LNHNV and YYDKDF (reference sequence). This CDR3 is built from 17 residues. This CDR3 reads CATSRNRESSYNSPLHF. CDR3 nucleotide sequence: TGTGCCACCAGCAGGAACAGGGAGAGCTCCTATAATTCACCCCTCCACTTT.